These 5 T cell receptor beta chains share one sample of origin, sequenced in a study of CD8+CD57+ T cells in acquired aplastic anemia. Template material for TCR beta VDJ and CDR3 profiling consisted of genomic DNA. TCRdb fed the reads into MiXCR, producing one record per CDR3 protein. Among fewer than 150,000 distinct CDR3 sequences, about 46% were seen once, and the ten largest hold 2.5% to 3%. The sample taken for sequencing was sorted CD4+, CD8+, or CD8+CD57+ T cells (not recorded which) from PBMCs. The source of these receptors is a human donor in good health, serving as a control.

The CDR3 region has the DNA TGTGCCACCAGTAACCCCCGGGGGGGAAGCAATGAGCAGTTCTTC. Residues: CATSNPRGGSNEQFF. The chain has TRBV24-1 and TRBJ2-1; 8 positions agree with TRBD2. Losses at the gene ends were 6 bases for V and 6 bases for J; bases not matched to a gene: 9. Germline lookup yields CDR1 KGHDR and CDR2 SFDVKD. This CDR3 has 15 amino acids.

The CDR3 DNA is TGCAGTGCCCCTCCTCCTGGGACATTCGGGGGGAATAATTCACCCCTCCACTTT. Amino acid sequence: CSAPPPGTFGGNNSPLHF. V and J are TRBV20-1 and TRBJ1-6; maybe TRBD1 (6 bases). Germline CDR1 is DFQATT and CDR2 is SNEGSKA (reference sequence). The V and J ends lost 6 bases and 5 bases respectively, with 26 bases between them. This CDR3 has 18 amino acids.

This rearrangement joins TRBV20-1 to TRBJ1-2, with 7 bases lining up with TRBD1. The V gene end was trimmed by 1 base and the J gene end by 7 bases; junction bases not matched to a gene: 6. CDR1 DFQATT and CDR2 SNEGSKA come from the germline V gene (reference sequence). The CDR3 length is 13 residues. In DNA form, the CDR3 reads TGCAGTGCTAGAGGACAGGGATCCGGTGGCTACACCTTC. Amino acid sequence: CSARGQGSGGYTF.

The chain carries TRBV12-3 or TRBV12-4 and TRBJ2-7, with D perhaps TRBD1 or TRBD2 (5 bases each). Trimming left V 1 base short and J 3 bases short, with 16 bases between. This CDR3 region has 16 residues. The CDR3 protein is CASSLEFRDPSYEQYF. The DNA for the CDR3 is TGTGCCAGCAGTTTAGAGTTTCGGGACCCAAGCTACGAGCAGTACTTC.

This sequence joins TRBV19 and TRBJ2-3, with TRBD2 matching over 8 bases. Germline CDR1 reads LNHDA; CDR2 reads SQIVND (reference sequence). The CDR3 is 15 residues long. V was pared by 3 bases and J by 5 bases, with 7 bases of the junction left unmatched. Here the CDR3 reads CASSMAGGGIDTQYF. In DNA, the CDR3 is TGTGCCAGTAGTATGGCGGGAGGAGGTATAGATACGCAGTATTTT. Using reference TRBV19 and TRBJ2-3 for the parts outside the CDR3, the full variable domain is DGGITQSPKYLFRKEGQNVTLSCEQNLNHDAMYWYRQDPGQGLRLIYYSQIVNDFQKGDIAEGYSVSREKKESFPLTVTSAQKNPTAFYLCASSMAGGGIDTQYFGPGTRLTVL.